The 21 T cell receptor beta chains below come from one sample, sequenced in a study of CD8+CD57+ T cells in acquired aplastic anemia. Before being chosen for sequencing, patients had shown CD8+CD57+ cell expansion by flow cytometry. Genomic DNA, the template, was used for profiling of the TCR beta VDJ and CDR3. TCRdb redid the calling of the reads with MiXCR, one entry per CDR3 protein. The data hold around 200,000 distinct CDR3 sequences, with about half observed a single time. The sequenced sample consisted of sorted CD4+, CD8+, or CD8+CD57+ T cells (not recorded which) from PBMCs. Receptors originate from a human donor with aplastic anemia.

The V gene is TRBV2, the J gene TRBJ2-7; a weak D match, TRBD1 (6 bases). Germline loops: CDR1 SNHLY, CDR2 FYNNEI. Trimming removed 5 bases at V and 4 bases at J, with 9 bases between. CDR3 length: 12 residues. Here the CDR3 reads CASSTGMYEQYF. As DNA, the CDR3 is TGTGCCAGCAGTACAGGGATGTACGAGCAGTACTTC.

J is TRBJ2-1 and V is TRBV2, with 10 bases identical to TRBD2. In germline, CDR1 is SNHLY, CDR2 FYNNEI. V dropped 4 bases and J dropped 7; count of bases not matched to a gene: 10. This CDR3 contains 16 residues. In nucleotides, the CDR3 is TGTGCCAGCAGTGCCCTACCTAGCGGGAGTAAAAATGAGCAGTTCTTC. Translation gives CASSALPSGSKNEQFF. The whole variable domain, remainder taken from reference TRBV2 and TRBJ2-1, is EPEVTQTPSHQVTQMGQEVILRCVPISNHLYFYWYRQILGQKVEFLVSFYNNEISEKSEIFDDQFSVERPDGSNFTLKIRSTKLEDSAMYFCASSALPSGSKNEQFFGPGTRLTVL.

This chain joins TRBV30 and TRBJ2-7; 7 bases align to TRBD1. The junction had 14 bases not matched to a gene; V was cut back by 2 bases and J by 7 bases. In germline, CDR1 is GTSNPN, CDR2 SVGIG (reference sequence). The CDR3 contains 15 residues. The CDR3 DNA follows: TGTGCCTGGAGTCCGCGACAGGGCTCCTACAATGAGCAGTACTTC. This sequence encodes CAWSPRQGSYNEQYF.

This clonotype was found many times. The DNA for the CDR3 is TGTGCCAGCAGACGAGAGGGACAGGGTAGAAACACCATATATTTT. This translates into CASRREGQGRNTIYF. The chain couples TRBV6-6 to TRBJ1-3; 9 bases are shared with TRBD1. V was pared by 6 bases and J by 5 bases, with 8 bases of the junction left unmatched. Germline loops: CDR1 MNHNY, CDR2 SVGAGI (reference sequence). This CDR3 has 15 amino acids.

This clonotype was counted ten times or more. The V gene is TRBV10-3, the J gene TRBJ1-2; D perhaps matches TRBD1 (6 bases). CDR3 size: 16 residues. Per the germline V gene, CDR1 is ENHRY and CDR2 is SYGVKD. The V end was cut by 2 bases, the J end by 8 bases, with 21 bases between. CDR3 in amino acids: CAISEPRGGRSRGYTF. The DNA for the CDR3 is TGTGCCATCAGTGAGCCCCGCGGGGGCAGATCGCGGGGCTACACCTTC.

The chain links TRBV19 to TRBJ1-1; 11 nucleotides line up with TRBD1. The V gene's germline CDR1 is LNHDA and CDR2 SQIVND (reference sequence). This CDR3 is built from 14 residues. V lost 9 bases and J lost 7; bases outside the gene matches: 10. Here the CDR3 reads CASVNRDRGGEAFF. The CDR3 bases are TGTGCCAGCGTGAACCGGGACAGGGGGGGTGAAGCTTTCTTT.

This clonotype was recorded at least ten times. V and J are TRBV6-1 and TRBJ1-5; D is unclear. Trimming removed 4 bases at V and 1 base at J, with 11 bases between. Germline CDR1 reads MNHNS; CDR2 reads SASEGT. The CDR3 extends over 15 amino acids. CDR3 amino acids: CASSGSGNSNQPQHF. CDR3 nucleotide sequence: TGTGCCAGCAGTGGGTCGGGGAACAGCAATCAGCCCCAGCATTTT.

V is TRBV19 and J is TRBJ2-7; TRBD1 might be the D (6 bases). Trimming left V 5 bases short and J 2 bases short, with 10 bases between. CDR3 length: 13 amino acids. Germline values: CDR1 LNHDA, CDR2 SQIVND (reference sequence). The DNA for the CDR3 is TGTGCCAGTAGTGGACGGACAGCCTACGAGCAGTACTTC. Amino acid sequence: CASSGRTAYEQYF.

This chain joins TRBV12-3 or TRBV12-4 and TRBJ2-5; D is perhaps TRBD1 (5 bases). The CDR3 is 13 residues long. Trimming took 7 bases from V and 5 from J, leaving 14 bases between them. The CDR3 bases are TGTGCCAGCACTCCAGGGTTAGGTGAGACCCAGTACTTC. The encoded protein is CASTPGLGETQYF.

This clonotype was detected many times. V usage is TRBV5-6 and J usage is TRBJ1-2, with TRBD1 identical over 7 bases. Looked up from germline, CDR1 is SGHDT and CDR2 is YYEEEE. V lost 4 bases and J lost 2; bases outside the gene matches: 5. The CDR3 consists of 14 residues. CDR3 residues: CASSHKGANYGYTF. In DNA form, the CDR3 reads TGTGCCAGCAGCCACAAGGGGGCAAACTATGGCTACACCTTC.

The chain links TRBV29-1 to TRBJ2-7; 10 bases are a match to TRBD1. This CDR3 region has 12 residues. Germline values: CDR1 SQVTM, CDR2 ANQGSEA. With 4 bases clipped from V and 7 bases from J, the junction kept 4 bases outside the gene matches. CDR3 DNA: TGCAGCGTTGGACAGGGGGCCCGGGAGCAGTACTTC. This sequence encodes CSVGQGAREQYF.

The chain has TRBV29-1 and TRBJ2-7, with TRBD1 identical over 9 bases. The CDR3 has 12 amino acids. Germline CDR1 reads SQVTM; CDR2 reads ANQGSEA. The CDR3 nucleotides read TGCAGCGTCGAAAGAGGAGGGACAGGGATTCCCGTC. Its protein is CSVERGGTGIPV.

This clonotype showed up many times. This chain joins TRBV4-1 and TRBJ2-5; 10 nucleotides line up with TRBD1. The CDR3 extends over 15 amino acids. CDR1 is MGHRA and CDR2 is YSYEKL in the germline V gene. V shed 4 bases, J shed 7 bases, and the junction held 9 bases outside the gene matches. CDR3 protein: CASSPGTGDRGTQYF. CDR3 bases: TGCGCCAGCAGCCCCGGGACAGGGGACCGGGGGACCCAGTACTTC.

As to this clonotype: A read error may explain this, as a much larger clone is one base away. The CDR3 region is CASSLGSASGNTIYF. CDR3 nucleotides: TGTGCCAGCAGCTTGGGCTCCGCGTCTGGAAACACCATATATTTT. The V gene is TRBV11-2, the J gene TRBJ1-3; D uncertain. V was shortened by 3 bases and J by 1 base, with 10 bases between the two germline ends. The V gene's germline CDR1 is SGHAT and CDR2 FQNNGV. The CDR3 is made up of 15 amino acids.

This clonotype came up many times. This chain connects TRBV6-5 to TRBJ2-7; D is perhaps TRBD1 or TRBD2 (5 bases each). The V gene's germline CDR1 is MNHEY and CDR2 SVGAGI. V lost 6 bases and J lost 6, with 21 bases in between. The CDR3 totals 15 residues. Written as DNA, the CDR3 is TGTGCCAGCAGGTCCGGGACCCCCAATTTTTTCGAGCAGTACTTC. As protein: CASRSGTPNFFEQYF.

This clonotype has at least ten counts. The J gene is TRBJ2-7, the V gene TRBV2; 8 positions agree with TRBD1. This CDR3 region has 14 residues. After removal of 7 bases from V and 3 bases from J, the junction contained 8 bases not matched to a gene. Germline V gene sequence: CDR1 SNHLY, CDR2 FYNNEI. In DNA form, the CDR3 reads TGTGCCAGCAAGCTTAGACAGGGGTACTACGAGCAGTACTTC. It specifies CASKLRQGYYEQYF.

A note on this clonotype: This may stem from a read error, because a much larger clone lies one nucleotide away. The genes are TRBV25-1 and TRBJ1-1, with no clear D. CDR3 length: 13 residues. Germline V gene data show CDR1 as MGHDK and CDR2 as SYGVNS. The CDR3 sequence: CAGSEVRSSEAFF. The CDR3 DNA reads as TGTGCCGGCAGTGAAGTTAGGAGTTCTGAAGCTTTCTTT.

This chain links TRBV4-2 with TRBJ2-5; 16 bases are shared with TRBD2. Trimming removed 3 bases from V and 7 bases from J; junction bases left unmatched: 5. The CDR3 contains 16 residues. Germline lookup yields CDR1 LGHNA and CDR2 YNFKEQ. The CDR3 sequence: CASSQGLAGGPRTQYF. The CDR3, as DNA: TGTGCCAGCAGCCAGGGACTAGCGGGGGGGCCGAGGACCCAGTACTTC.

This clonotype came up many times. This CDR3 reads CASREGVANYGYTF. In nucleotides, the CDR3 is TGCGCCAGCAGAGAAGGAGTGGCTAACTATGGCTACACCTTC. The rearrangement links TRBV5-1 to TRBJ1-2; D ambiguous. Germline CDR1 SGHRS, CDR2 YFSETQ. The CDR3 loop spans 14 amino acids. Trimming pared 5 bases from V and 0 bases from J, leaving 11 bases between.

Regarding this clonotype: An end of the junction does not agree with germline; a read error may underlie this. The chain joins TRBV5-4 to TRBJ1-3; a weak D match, TRBD1 (5 bases). The V gene's germline CDR1 is SGHNT and CDR2 YYREEE (reference sequence). This CDR3 spans 13 amino acids. Here the CDR3 DNA reads TGTGCCAGCAGCCCTAATCAGGGAAACGCCATATATTTT. Its translation is CASSPNQGNAIYF.

This clonotype was counted a single time. V gene TRBV2 combines with J gene TRBJ1-6; TRBD1 matches at 7 bases. CDR3 length: 15 amino acids. The germline CDR1 and CDR2 sequences are SNHLY and FYNNEI. The ends lost 6 bases at V and 10 bases at J; junction bases unmatched: 12. In DNA form, the CDR3 reads TGTGCCAGCAGAGACAGGGTGGGAACGGGATCACCCCTCCACTTT. Translating it yields CASRDRVGTGSPLHF.